A single sample is the source of the 21 T cell receptor beta chains below, sequenced in a study of blood T cell repertoires in COVID-19 (TCRdb year 2020). The receptor library was made with the immunoSEQ multiplex PCR assay. TCRdb obtained this table from immuneACCESS and retained in-frame rearrangements with V and J assigned. These tables miss some clones; where compared with another copy, unresolved V genes account for less than half of the shortfall, and the remainder is unexplained. This sample is represented by around 170,000 clones; more than 75% of them were singletons. About an eighth of the sample goes to the ten largest clones. Sequencing was performed on PBMCs or T cells enriched from blood (not recorded which). Receptors originate from a man aged 55 to 70 who had been exposed to COVID-19.

The chain is built from TRBV19 and TRBJ1-3; D is uncertain. V shed 0 bases and J shed 0 bases, with 9 bases lying between them. Germline lookup yields CDR1 LNHDA and CDR2 SQIVND (reference sequence). The CDR3 totals 16 residues. The CDR3, as DNA: TGTGCCAGTAGTATAGATGCCAGTAACTCTGGAAACACCATATATTTT. Its protein product is CASSIDASNSGNTIYF.

This clone was picked up many times. The V call is TRBV19, the J call TRBJ1-5, with 7 bases matching TRBD1. CDR3 length equals 15 residues. V was clipped by 6 bases and J by 6 bases; unmatched bases: 11. Germline values: CDR1 LNHDA, CDR2 SQIVND (reference sequence). CDR3 in DNA: TGTGCCAGTAGATCGGACAGGCTAAGCTCTCAGCCCCAGCATTTT. This codes for CASRSDRLSSQPQHF. Together with reference TRBV19 and TRBJ1-5, the CDR3 gives the full variable domain: DGGITQSPKYLFRKEGQNVTLSCEQNLNHDAMYWYRQDPGQGLRLIYYSQIVNDFQKGDIAEGYSVSREKKESFPLTVTSAQKNPTAFYLCASRSDRLSSQPQHFGDGTRLSIL.

V is TRBV9 and J is TRBJ1-1; D is unclear. This CDR3 is 13 amino acids long. Trimming left V 0 bases short and J 6 bases short, with 9 bases between. Germline lookup yields CDR1 SGDLS and CDR2 YYNGEE. In nucleotides, the CDR3 is TGTGCCAGCAGCGTAGTACTAGATGCTGAAGCTTTCTTT. This codes for CASSVVLDAEAFF.

This clone was seen more than once but under ten times. V is TRBV6-1 and J is TRBJ2-7; 7 nucleotides agree with TRBD1. The V segment lost 1 base and the J segment 3 bases; nucleotides outside the gene matches: 3. Germline V gives CDR1 MNHNS, CDR2 SASEGT. This CDR3 is 14 amino acids long. The CDR3 DNA follows: TGTGCCAGCAGTGAAGAGGGACAGATCTACGAGCAGTACTTC. This codes for CASSEEGQIYEQYF.

This sequence joins TRBV5-1 and TRBJ1-6, with 8 nucleotides matching TRBD1. The CDR3 consists of 16 residues. CDR1 SGHRS and CDR2 YFSETQ come from the germline V gene. Trimming cost V 0 bases and J 10 bases; bases outside gene matches: 9. DNA of the CDR3: TGCGCCAGCAGCTTGGTTGGGCAGGGGGCAGGCTCACCCCTCCACTTT. Its translation is CASSLVGQGAGSPLHF. Full variable domain (remainder filled in from reference TRBV5-1 and TRBJ1-6): KAGVTQTPRYLIKTRGQQVTLSCSPISGHRSVSWYQQTPGQGLQFLFEYFSETQRNKGNFPGRFSGRQFSNSRSEMNVSTLELGDSALYLCASSLVGQGAGSPLHFGNGTRLTVT.

The CDR3 sequence is CASSNWFEGGTYEQYF. The CDR3 bases are TGTGCCAGTAGTAATTGGTTTGAGGGTGGGACCTACGAGCAGTACTTC. This chain joins TRBV19 and TRBJ2-7; D is possibly TRBD2 (5 bases). CDR1 is LNHDA and CDR2 is SQIVND in the germline V gene (reference sequence). The CDR3 extends over 16 amino acids. The V and J ends lost 4 bases and 2 bases respectively, with 18 bases between them.

This sequence joins TRBV6-1 and TRBJ2-5, with 7 bases identical to TRBD1. This CDR3 region has 16 residues. J lost 1 base, V lost 0 bases, and 5 bases had no gene match. In germline, CDR1 is MNHNS, CDR2 SASEGT. The CDR3 coding sequence is TGTGCCAGCAGTGAAGCCTTTAACAGGGGCCAAGAGACCCAGTACTTC. It encodes CASSEAFNRGQETQYF.

The V call is TRBV5-6, the J call TRBJ1-1; D gene ambiguous. V was clipped by 4 bases and J by 1 base, with 11 bases between them. Germline V gene lookup returns CDR1 SGHDT and CDR2 YYEEEE. The CDR3 loop spans 14 amino acids. CDR3 in amino acids: CASSTVGRNTEAFF. The DNA for the CDR3 is TGTGCCAGCAGCACAGTGGGCAGGAACACTGAAGCTTTCTTT.

The chain joins TRBV6-4 to TRBJ1-5, with unresolved D. This CDR3 comprises 15 residues. V dropped 4 bases and J dropped 4 bases, with 14 bases sitting between them. Germline CDR1 and CDR2: MRHNA and SNTAGT. The CDR3 sequence: CASSVDTTPNQPQHF. For the CDR3, the DNA is TGTGCCAGCAGTGTTGACACGACCCCAAATCAGCCCCAGCATTTT.

This clone was counted at least ten times. The chain uses TRBV19 and TRBJ1-4; D is unclear. The germline gives CDR1 LNHDA, CDR2 SQIVND (reference sequence). The CDR3 length is 15 residues. Deletions cut 4 bases from V and 4 bases from J, with 13 bases between. The CDR3 protein is CASSNRAGGNEKLFF. The CDR3 DNA reads TGTGCCAGTAGTAATAGGGCGGGTGGTAATGAAAAACTGTTTTTT.

This chain joins TRBV2 and TRBJ2-1; 11 nucleotides line up with TRBD2. The CDR3 is 21 residues long. The germline CDR1 and CDR2 sequences are SNHLY and FYNNEI. The J segment lost 2 bases and the V segment lost 3 bases, leaving 18 bases of the junction unmatched. CDR3 residues: CASSDGTGIWATSGTYNEQFF. CDR3 bases: TGTGCCAGCAGTGACGGGACAGGGATATGGGCGACTAGCGGGACCTACAATGAGCAGTTCTTC.

The genes are TRBV19 and TRBJ2-5; D may be TRBD2 (5 bases). V lost 1 base, J lost 7 bases, and 10 bases lay in between. The length of the CDR3 is 13 residues. Per germline, CDR1 LNHDA and CDR2 SQIVND (reference sequence). CDR3 nucleotides: TGTGCCAGTAGTATAGGACCCGAGGGGACCCAGTACTTC. Translating gives CASSIGPEGTQYF.

J is TRBJ2-5 and V is TRBV6-6; TRBD2 matches at 8 bases. From germline, CDR1 is MNHNY and CDR2 SVGAGI (reference sequence). V trimming: 2 bases; J trimming: 5 bases; junction bases outside the gene matches: 1. This CDR3 has 13 amino acids. The CDR3 loop reads CASSYPGGETQYF. For the CDR3, the DNA is TGTGCCAGCAGTTACCCGGGGGGGGAGACCCAGTACTTC.

The chain recombines TRBV9 with TRBJ2-4; 13 bases fit TRBD2. Trimming cost V 4 bases and J 6 bases; bases outside gene matches: 13. Germline assignment: CDR1 SGDLS and CDR2 YYNGEE. This CDR3 is built from 18 residues. The CDR3 sequence is CASSLRGGTSGTGNIQYF. The CDR3 DNA is TGTGCCAGCAGCCTAAGAGGGGGGACTAGCGGGACAGGAAACATTCAGTACTTC. Full variable domain (missing parts from reference TRBV9 and TRBJ2-4): DSGVTQTPKHLITATGQRVTLRCSPRSGDLSVYWYQQSLDQGLQFLIQYYNGEERAKGNILERFSAQQFPDLHSELNLSSLELGDSALYFCASSLRGGTSGTGNIQYFGAGTRLSVL.

The chain carries TRBV6-5 and TRBJ1-1; D perhaps matches TRBD1 (6 bases). This CDR3 spans 14 amino acids. Trimming stripped 6 bases from V and 5 bases from J, with 16 bases between. CDR1 and CDR2 from the germline V gene are MNHEY and SVGAGI. In DNA form, the CDR3 reads TGTGCCAGCAGACAGGGTATGGGATGGACTGAAGCTTTCTTT. Its translation is CASRQGMGWTEAFF.

A note on this clone: A junction boundary mismatches the germline segment, possibly from a read error. The rearrangement joins TRBV2 to TRBJ1-1; TRBD1 matches 8 bases. Per the germline V gene, CDR1 is SNHLY and CDR2 is FYNNEI. This CDR3 has 10 amino acids. DNA for the CDR3: TGTGCCAGCAGTGGTAGGACAGGGCTCTTT. Translating it yields CASSGRTGLF.

Comments on this clone: Other DNA sequences in this specimen translate into the identical CDR3. This rearrangement joins TRBV2 to TRBJ1-2; 10 bases map to TRBD1. After removal of 6 bases from V and 0 bases from J, the junction contained 1 base not matched to a gene. The CDR3 spans 14 residues. Germline values: CDR1 SNHLY, CDR2 FYNNEI. For the CDR3, the DNA is TGTGCCAGCAGGGGGACAGGGGCTAACTATGGCTACACCTTC. Its translation is CASRGTGANYGYTF.

This clone was detected only once. One junction end does not reproduce the germline sequence, and a read error may be involved. The V call is TRBV11-2, the J call TRBJ2-7; 15 bases match TRBD2. The germline V gene encodes CDR1 SGHAT and CDR2 FQNNGV. The CDR3 runs 15 residues. The CDR3 nucleotides read TGTGCCAGCAGCGTCGCGGGACTAGCGGGAGGAACCAGGCACTTC. The encoded protein is CASSVAGLAGGTRHF.

This chain links TRBV7-8 with TRBJ1-1, with a tentative D call TRBD1 (5 bases). Looked up from germline, CDR1 is SGHVS and CDR2 is FQNEAQ. This CDR3 is 13 amino acids long. The ends were cut back, 6 bases at V and 12 bases at J, with 20 bases in the middle. CDR3 loop: CASRNSVGGTTFF. Written as DNA, the CDR3 is TGTGCCAGCAGAAATTCTGTGGGGGGGACGACTTTCTTT.

The rearrangement uses TRBV30 and TRBJ2-5; D is unclear. Per the germline V gene, CDR1 is GTSNPN and CDR2 is SVGIG (reference sequence). V lost 0 bases, J lost 4 bases, and 18 bases lay in between. This CDR3 is 16 amino acids long. The CDR3 coding sequence is TGTGCCTGGAGTGTTTCGTCCTTGGGCTTGGGAGAGACCCAGTACTTC. It translates to CAWSVSSLGLGETQYF.

The chain recombines TRBV7-3 with TRBJ2-7, with 11 bases matching TRBD2. V gave up 5 bases and J gave up 6 bases; unmatched junction bases: 9. Germline-derived CDR1 and CDR2 are SGHTA and FQGTGA. This CDR3 is built from 15 residues. This chain's CDR3 is CASSGTSGSIVEQYF. In DNA form, the CDR3 reads TGTGCCAGCAGCGGAACTAGCGGGAGTATCGTCGAGCAGTACTTC.